A selection of T cell receptor beta chains follows, all from one sample in a study of blood T cell repertoires in COVID-19. Method: immunoSEQ multiplex PCR; TCRdb's copy keeps in-frame clones and lacks some. The repertoire holds 200,000 or so clones, with about 80% as singletons. Sequencing used peripheral blood. Source of these receptors: a human donor with acute or convalescent COVID-19. The donor label of this sample is uncertain. CDR3s include the opening cysteine and the closing phenylalanine or tryptophan. The D gene is left open where the match is weak.

d_gene | j_gene | v_gene | CDR3aa
- | TRBJ2-5 | TRBV6-5 | CASSYNRAAGGTQYF
TRBD1 | TRBJ1-1 | TRBV5-6 | CASSWDGRGHTEAFF
- | TRBJ2-7 | TRBV19 | CASSIAGRLTYEQYF
TRBD2 | TRBJ2-7 | TRBV3-1/TRBV3-2 | CASGLSSGRAPEQYF
TRBD1 | TRBJ1-5 | TRBV6-5 | CASHPGGSQPQHF
TRBD1 | TRBJ2-7 | TRBV3-1/TRBV3-2 | CASSQAPGGAYEQYF
- | TRBJ1-5 | TRBV6-5 | CASRPSLSQPQHF
- | TRBJ1-1 | TRBV9 | CASSVVGGGPSNTEAFF
TRBD2 | TRBJ2-1 | TRBV7-8 | CASSSPGSGKWDEQFF
TRBD2 | TRBJ2-5 | TRBV11-2 | CASTTSGRRETQYF
- | TRBJ1-1 | TRBV5-4 | CASSPWPAGVAEAFF
- | TRBJ2-2 | TRBV7-9 | CASSLDSGYTGELFF
- | TRBJ2-7 | TRBV6-5 | CASQDRYEQYF
TRBD1 | TRBJ2-7 | TRBV6-2/TRBV6-3 | CASSTASGTAIREQYF
TRBD1 | TRBJ2-5 | TRBV11-2 | CASSSGQGGETQYF